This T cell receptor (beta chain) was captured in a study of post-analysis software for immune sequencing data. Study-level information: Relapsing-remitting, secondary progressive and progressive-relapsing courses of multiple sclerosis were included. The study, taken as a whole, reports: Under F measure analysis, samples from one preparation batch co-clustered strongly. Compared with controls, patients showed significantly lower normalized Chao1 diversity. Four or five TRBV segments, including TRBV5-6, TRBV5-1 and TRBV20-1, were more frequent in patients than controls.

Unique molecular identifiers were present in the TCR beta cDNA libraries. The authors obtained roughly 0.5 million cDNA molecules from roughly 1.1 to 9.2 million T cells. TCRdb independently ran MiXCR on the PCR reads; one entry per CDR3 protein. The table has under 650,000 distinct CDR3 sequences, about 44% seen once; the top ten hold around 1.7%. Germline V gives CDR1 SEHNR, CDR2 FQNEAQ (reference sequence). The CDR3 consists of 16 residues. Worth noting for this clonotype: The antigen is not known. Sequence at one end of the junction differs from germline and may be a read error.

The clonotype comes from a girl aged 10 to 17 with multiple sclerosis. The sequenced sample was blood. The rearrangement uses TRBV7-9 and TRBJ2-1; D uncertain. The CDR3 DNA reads TGTGCCAGCAGCTTAGCCCACCCACTCTCCTACAATGAGCAATTCTTC. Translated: CASSLAHPLSYNEQFF.